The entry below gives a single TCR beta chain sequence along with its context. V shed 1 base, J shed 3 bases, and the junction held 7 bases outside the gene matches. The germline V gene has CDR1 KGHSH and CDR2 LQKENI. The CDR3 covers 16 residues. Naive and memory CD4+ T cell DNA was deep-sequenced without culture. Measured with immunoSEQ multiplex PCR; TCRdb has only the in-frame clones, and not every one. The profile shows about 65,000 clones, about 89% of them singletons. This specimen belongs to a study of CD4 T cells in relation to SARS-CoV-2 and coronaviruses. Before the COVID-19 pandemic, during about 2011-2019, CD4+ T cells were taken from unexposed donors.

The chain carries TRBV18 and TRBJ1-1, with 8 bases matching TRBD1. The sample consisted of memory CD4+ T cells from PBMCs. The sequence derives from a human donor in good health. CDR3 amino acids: CASSPLEQGDDTEAFF. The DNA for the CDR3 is TGTGCCAGCTCACCACTAGAACAGGGGGATGACACTGAAGCTTTCTTT.